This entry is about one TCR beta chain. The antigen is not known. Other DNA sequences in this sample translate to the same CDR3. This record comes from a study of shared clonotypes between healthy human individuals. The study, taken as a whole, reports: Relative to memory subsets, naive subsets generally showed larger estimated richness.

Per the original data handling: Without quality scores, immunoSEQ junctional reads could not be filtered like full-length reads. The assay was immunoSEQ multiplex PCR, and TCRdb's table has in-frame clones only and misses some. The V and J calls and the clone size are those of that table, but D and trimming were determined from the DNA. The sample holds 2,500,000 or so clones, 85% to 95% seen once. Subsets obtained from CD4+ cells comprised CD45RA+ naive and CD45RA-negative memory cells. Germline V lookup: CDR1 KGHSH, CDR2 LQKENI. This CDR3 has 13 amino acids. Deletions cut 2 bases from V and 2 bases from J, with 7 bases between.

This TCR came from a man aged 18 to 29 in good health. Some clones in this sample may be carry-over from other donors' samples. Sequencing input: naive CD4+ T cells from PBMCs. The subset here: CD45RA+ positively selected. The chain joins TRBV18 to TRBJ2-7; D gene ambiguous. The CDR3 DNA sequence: TGTGCCAGCTCACCAGGCGTTGCCTACGAGCAGTACTTC. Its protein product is CASSPGVAYEQYF.